The 23 T cell receptor beta chains listed next were all sequenced from one sample in a study of T cell repertoires in cytomegalovirus infection. TCRdb analysed the reads with MiXCR anew, one entry per CDR3 protein. The top ten hold roughly 18% of the sample, which has about 700,000 distinct CDR3 sequences, around 31% seen once. Their specific antigens are unknown. The sequencing here drew on cultured PBMCs, taken from culture after CMV antigen stimulation. Receptor source: a human donor in good health (CMV status not recorded). Some clones in this sample may be carry-over from other donors' samples.

The chain uses TRBV2 and TRBJ1-2; D perhaps matches TRBD1 (5 bases). Per the germline V gene, CDR1 is SNHLY and CDR2 is FYNNEI. The CDR3 consists of 15 residues. The germline V and J ends were trimmed by 5 bases and 3 bases, with 16 bases remaining between them. CDR3: CASSPGRTTHYGYTF. The CDR3, as DNA: TGTGCCAGCAGTCCAGGGAGGACTACGCACTATGGCTACACCTTC.

This clonotype has only a few counts. The chain is built from TRBV7-6 and TRBJ2-5; 13 bases are a match to TRBD2. The CDR3 spans 16 residues. Germline CDR1 reads SGHVS; CDR2 reads FNYEAQ. Trimming cost V 7 bases and J 1 base; bases outside gene matches: 6. The CDR3 region has the DNA TGTGCCAGCACCCCCCGGACTAGCGGGGGCCAAGAGACCCAGTACTTC. Amino acid sequence: CASTPRTSGGQETQYF.

This clonotype was found once. The chain is built from TRBV28 and TRBJ1-6; the D is unclear. The CDR3 extends over 12 amino acids. Germline-derived CDR1 and CDR2 are MDHEN and SYDVKM. The V and J ends lost 2 bases and 11 bases respectively, with 7 bases between them. The CDR3 DNA reads as TGTGCCAGCAGTTTAAGTGTTCCACCCCTCCACTTT. Translation: CASSLSVPPLHF.

The sample holds many counts of this clonotype. The chain links TRBV7-2 to TRBJ2-1, with a possible D match to TRBD2 (6 bases). This CDR3 spans 15 amino acids. Germline V gives CDR1 SGHTA, CDR2 FQGNSA. Trimming removed 5 bases from V and 8 bases from J, with 19 bases in between. The CDR3 protein is CASSVTAEGQHEQFF. DNA for the CDR3: TGTGCCAGCAGCGTCACCGCGGAGGGCCAGCATGAGCAGTTCTTC.

This clonotype has just a few counts. This rearrangement joins TRBV20-1 to TRBJ2-5, with D possibly matching TRBD1 (5 bases). The CDR3 contains 14 residues. Germline V lookup: CDR1 DFQATT, CDR2 SNEGSKA (reference sequence). Trimming pared 1 base from V and 5 bases from J, leaving 14 bases between. CDR3 loop: CSARGGRVDETQYF. The CDR3 bases are TGCAGTGCTAGAGGGGGCAGGGTGGACGAGACCCAGTACTTC.

As for this clonotype: Here the CDR3 omits its conserved ending phenylalanine or tryptophan, so a read error is the likely source. The V and J genes are TRBV6-2 or TRBV6-3 and TRBJ1-5; D call uncertain. The CDR3 has 16 amino acids. Germline V CDR1 and CDR2: MNHEY, SVGEGT. Trimming removed 8 bases at V and 6 bases at J, with 23 bases between. For the CDR3, the DNA is TGTGCCAGCGGGAAGAGAGGCTCCGGACGGGGTCAGCCCCAGCATTTG. Its translation: CASGKRGSGRGQPQHL.

The sample holds one count of this clonotype. V usage is TRBV9 and J usage is TRBJ1-2; D is perhaps TRBD1 (5 bases). The CDR3 is made up of 15 amino acids. Germline CDR1 SGDLS, CDR2 YYNGEE. V lost 4 bases and J 4 bases, leaving 17 bases between the germline ends. In nucleotides, the CDR3 is TGTGCCAGCAGCTCGGGGACCTACCTTGGCTATGGCTACACCTTC. Its translation: CASSSGTYLGYGYTF.

This clonotype was seen repeatedly, ten times or more. This chain joins TRBV7-2 and TRBJ1-2; tentative D call: TRBD1 (5 bases). Per germline, CDR1 SGHTA and CDR2 FQGNSA. The V end lost 5 bases, the J end lost 7 bases, and 20 bases lay between the germline ends. There are 15 residues in the CDR3. CDR3 loop: CASSQTSGIQGGYTF. The DNA for the CDR3 is TGTGCCAGCAGCCAGACGTCGGGGATTCAGGGTGGCTACACCTTC.

V and J are TRBV7-2 and TRBJ2-7; D could derive from TRBD1 or TRBD2 (6 bases each). Trimming shortened V by 1 base and J by 3 bases, and 16 bases separated the two germline ends. The germline V gene has CDR1 SGHTA and CDR2 FQGNSA. The CDR3 contains 16 residues. The CDR3 here is CASSLVPGAGGYEQYF. The CDR3 nucleotides are TGTGCCAGCAGCTTAGTTCCGGGGGCCGGCGGCTACGAGCAGTACTTC. The full variable domain, rest sourced from reference TRBV7-2 and TRBJ2-7, is GAGVSQSPSNKVTEKGKDVELRCDPISGHTALYWYRQSLGQGLEFLIYFQGNSAPDKSGLPSDRFSAERTGGSVSTLTIQRTQQEDSAVYLCASSLVPGAGGYEQYFGPGTRLTVT.

The rearrangement uses TRBV27 and TRBJ1-2; unclear D gene. The V end lost 0 bases, the J end lost 0 bases, and 14 bases lay between the germline ends. CDR3 length: 17 residues. Per germline, CDR1 MNHEY and CDR2 SMNVEV (reference sequence). CDR3 residues: CASSLSYGVNTNYGYTF. The CDR3 bases are TGTGCCAGCAGTTTATCCTACGGCGTAAATACTAACTATGGCTACACCTTC.

This clonotype was observed a handful of times. This chain joins TRBV28 and TRBJ2-7; TRBD2 is a possible D gene (5 bases). The CDR3 spans 15 residues. Germline V CDR1 and CDR2: MDHEN, SYDVKM. V dropped 5 bases and J dropped 9 bases, with 23 bases sitting between them. The CDR3 coding sequence is TGTGCCAGCAGTCTACCGGCAGTGGCGGGTGTGGCGCAGTACTTC. This codes for CASSLPAVAGVAQYF.

The chain is built from TRBV6-2 or TRBV6-3 and TRBJ2-1, with 7 positions matching TRBD1. Germline V gives CDR1 MNHEY, CDR2 SVGEGT. The CDR3 covers 12 residues. With 5 bases clipped from V and 12 bases from J, the junction kept 7 bases outside the gene matches. The CDR3 bases are TGTGCCAGCAGTCGCGAGACAGGGCGGCAGTTCTTC. It codes for CASSRETGRQFF.

This clonotype has a handful of counts. This chain connects TRBV6-6 to TRBJ2-7; no clear D. This CDR3 comprises 15 residues. The germline V gene has CDR1 MNHNY and CDR2 SVGAGI (reference sequence). With 2 bases removed from V and 3 bases from J, the gap between germline ends came to 14 bases. CDR3 region: CASSYGLTANYEQYF. In DNA, the CDR3 is TGTGCCAGCAGTTACGGATTAACAGCCAACTACGAGCAGTACTTC.

A single count supports this clonotype. The chain couples TRBV11-2 to TRBJ2-1, with D unresolved. V was cut by 2 bases and J by 7 bases, with 9 bases left in between. From germline, CDR1 is SGHAT and CDR2 FQNNGV. The CDR3 runs to 13 residues. CDR3 in DNA: TGTGCCAGCAGCTTAACGATTTCGAATGAGCAGTTCTTC. Amino acids: CASSLTISNEQFF.

This clonotype has only a few counts. This chain joins TRBV28 and TRBJ2-3; possibly TRBD1 for D (7 bases). CDR1 and CDR2 (germline): MDHEN, SYDVKM. V shed 5 bases and J shed 5 bases, with 23 bases lying between them. The CDR3 has 17 amino acids. The CDR3 reads CASSPQRRGRWKDTQYF. CDR3 coding DNA: TGTGCCAGCAGTCCCCAAAGGAGGGGGCGATGGAAAGATACGCAGTATTTT. The whole variable domain, remainder taken from reference TRBV28 and TRBJ2-3, is DVKVTQSSRYLVKRTGEKVFLECVQDMDHENMFWYRQDPGLGLRLIYFSYDVKMKEKGDIPEGYSVSREKKERFSLILESASTNQTSMYLCASSPQRRGRWKDTQYFGPGTRLTVL.

V usage is TRBV7-9 and J usage is TRBJ1-2; D not resolved. V was pared by 5 bases and J by 8 bases, with 9 bases between. Germline V gene lookup returns CDR1 SEHNR and CDR2 FQNEAQ (reference sequence). This CDR3 contains 11 residues. The CDR3 sequence is CASSPRHGYTF. CDR3 nucleotide sequence: TGTGCCAGCAGCCCCCGACACGGCTACACCTTC.

The chain is built from TRBV5-4 and TRBJ2-2; tentatively, D is TRBD2 (6 bases). This CDR3 has 16 amino acids. Per germline, CDR1 SGHNT and CDR2 YYREEE (reference sequence). Trimming took off 4 bases at V and 6 bases at J, with 19 bases between the two ends. The CDR3 DNA reads TGTGCCAGCAGCCATCCCCGCGGGGAAGGTGCCGGGGAGCTGTTTTTT. It is translated as CASSHPRGEGAGELFF.

V usage is TRBV4-1 and J usage is TRBJ2-3; the match to TRBD2 covers 14 bases. Trimming at V came to 0 bases and at J to 1 base, leaving 12 bases not matched to a gene. The CDR3 length is 21 residues. Looked up from germline, CDR1 is MGHRA and CDR2 is YSYEKL. The DNA for the CDR3 is TGCGCCAGCAGCCAAGATCCGGGACTAGCGGGGGTATCCCTCGGCACAGATACGCAGTATTTT. Its translation is CASSQDPGLAGVSLGTDTQYF.

The V gene is TRBV6-5, the J gene TRBJ2-1; 7 bases map to TRBD2. In germline, CDR1 is MNHEY, CDR2 SVGAGI. The CDR3 has 17 amino acids. J lost 3 bases, V lost 6 bases, and 14 bases had no gene match. CDR3 DNA: TGTGCCAGCAGCAACCCGAAGGGGCGGGAGTACTACAATGAGCAGTTCTTC. Protein sequence: CASSNPKGREYYNEQFF.

This clonotype appeared a few times. V gene TRBV20-1 combines with J gene TRBJ2-7; D not certain. Germline V CDR1 and CDR2: DFQATT, SNEGSKA (reference sequence). The CDR3 is 13 amino acids. The ends were cut back, 4 bases at V and 1 base at J, with 11 bases in the middle. The CDR3: CSATTPPSYEQYF. Here the CDR3 DNA reads TGCAGTGCTACAACCCCCCCTTCCTACGAGCAGTACTTC.

The V gene is TRBV20-1, the J gene TRBJ1-2, with TRBD1 matching over 7 bases. Germline V gene sequence: CDR1 DFQATT, CDR2 SNEGSKA (reference sequence). J lost 2 bases, V lost 2 bases, and 8 bases had no gene match. The CDR3 consists of 15 residues. The DNA of the CDR3 is TGCAGTGCTAGATCCCGACAGGGTAACAACTATGGCTACACCTTC. It is translated as CSARSRQGNNYGYTF.

Regarding this clonotype: Given a much more abundant clone one base away, this may be a read error. This chain joins TRBV7-2 and TRBJ2-3, with D perhaps TRBD2 (7 bases). CDR3 length: 15 amino acids. Germline loops: CDR1 SGHTA, CDR2 FQGNSA. With 7 bases removed from V and 2 bases from J, the gap between germline ends came to 16 bases. The CDR3 coding sequence is TGTGCCAGCATGGAGGGGGGGCTATACACAGATACGCAGTATTTT. Its translation: CASMEGGLYTDTQYF.

CDR3 bases: TGTGCCAGCAGTTTTGGGGTAGATAGCAATCAGCCCCAGCATTTT. It encodes CASSFGVDSNQPQHF. V usage is TRBV12-3 or TRBV12-4 and J usage is TRBJ1-5; no definite D call. The CDR3 is 15 residues long. V dropped 3 bases and J dropped 0 bases, with 9 bases sitting between them.